This T cell receptor beta chain was sequenced during a study of CD8 T cells in ankylosing spondylitis. MiXCR was run by TCRdb on the 5' RACE reads, yielding one entry per CDR3 protein. The sample contains 80,000 to 100,000 distinct CDR3 sequences, about 8.3% of which appear only once. V was pared by 5 bases and J by 3 bases, with 18 bases between. The germline gives CDR1 SEHNR, CDR2 FQNEAQ (reference sequence). This CDR3 region has 16 residues. The chain links TRBV7-9 to TRBJ2-3; D is perhaps TRBD1 (7 bases). This clonotype was obtained from a male donor with ankylosing spondylitis or in good health (not recorded which). Material: blood, either unsorted or a sorted T cell fraction (not recorded which). The CDR3 DNA follows: TGTGCCAGCAGCCCCCCCGCGGGACAGAAGACAGATACGCAGTATTTT. Translating it yields CASSPPAGQKTDTQYF.